This T cell receptor beta chain stems from a study of T cell responses to AZD1222 COVID-19 vaccine. The CDR3 runs 15 residues. The germline V gene has CDR1 MNHEY and CDR2 SVGEGT. Unmatched junction bases numbered 6, after V lost 2 bases and J lost 4 bases. The data were produced by immunoSEQ multiplex PCR, yet TCRdb's version contains in-frame clones alone and is incomplete. The sample gives 250,000 to 300,000 clones, approximately 94% of which show up once; roughly 0.51% is in the top ten. The chain uses TRBV6-2 or TRBV6-3 and TRBJ2-5; 8 nucleotides agree with TRBD1. This TCR was recovered from an adult who received the AZD1222 COVID-19 vaccine. Sample: peripheral blood, taken 28 days after the second AZD1222 dose. The CDR3 reads CASSYVSRGRETQYF. In nucleotides, the CDR3 is TGTGCCAGCAGTTACGTGAGCAGGGGGCGAGAGACCCAGTACTTC.